What follows are 22 T cell receptor beta chains derived from one specimen sequenced in a study of tumor-infiltrating lymphocytes in glioblastoma multiforme. TCR beta libraries were built from RNA through three nested multiplex PCR rounds using modified ARM-PCR. MiXCR was run by TCRdb on the multiplex PCR reads, yielding one entry per CDR3 protein. The table includes approximately 20,000 distinct CDR3 sequences, about two thirds detected once. Specimen: peripheral blood. Receptors were obtained from a male donor with glioblastoma.

V is TRBV6-1 and J is TRBJ2-7; 8 nucleotides match TRBD1. There are 13 residues in the CDR3. V shed 10 bases and J 4 bases; nucleotides not matched to a gene: 9. Germline CDR1 is MNHNS and CDR2 is SASEGT. CDR3 DNA sequence: TGTGCCACCCGACAGGGGAGAAGGTACGAGCAGTACTTC. Protein product: CATRQGRRYEQYF.

The J gene is TRBJ2-5, the V gene TRBV19; tentative D call: TRBD2 (6 bases). This CDR3 has 15 amino acids. Trimming stripped 5 bases from V and 4 bases from J, with 17 bases between. The V gene's germline CDR1 is LNHDA and CDR2 SQIVND (reference sequence). This CDR3 is CASSPGTRRGETQYF. The CDR3 nucleotides are TGTGCCAGTAGTCCGGGGACCAGGCGGGGAGAGACCCAGTACTTC. Variable domain in full (rest from reference TRBV19 and TRBJ2-5): DGGITQSPKYLFRKEGQNVTLSCEQNLNHDAMYWYRQDPGQGLRLIYYSQIVNDFQKGDIAEGYSVSREKKESFPLTVTSAQKNPTAFYLCASSPGTRRGETQYFGPGTRLLVL.

This clonotype was recorded at least ten times. The chain has TRBV5-6 and TRBJ2-1; TRBD2 aligns across 12 bases. The germline V gene encodes CDR1 SGHDT and CDR2 YYEEEE. The CDR3 sequence is 16 residues long. V was pared by 4 bases and J by 5 bases, with 7 bases of the junction left unmatched. CDR3 amino acids: CASSALTSGSHNEQFF. Here the CDR3 DNA reads TGTGCCAGCAGCGCCCTGACTAGCGGGAGCCACAATGAGCAGTTCTTC.

The V gene is TRBV5-5, the J gene TRBJ2-1; D unclear. V dropped 0 bases and J dropped 8 bases, with 9 bases sitting between them. This CDR3 spans 13 amino acids. Germline assignment: CDR1 SGHKS and CDR2 YYEKEE (reference sequence). In DNA, the CDR3 is TGTGCCAGCAGCTTGGCCGATTACCATGAGCAGTTCTTC. Translated: CASSLADYHEQFF.

This clonotype was found once. The genes are TRBV11-2 and TRBJ2-2, with D hard to call. CDR3 length: 13 amino acids. The V gene's germline CDR1 is SGHAT and CDR2 FQNNGV. V was cut by 1 base and J by 5 bases, with 5 bases left in between. The CDR3 nucleotides read TGTGCCAGCAGCTTAGCGTTGACCGGGGAGCTGTTTTTT. Protein sequence: CASSLALTGELFF.

This clonotype has more than one count but fewer than ten. The CDR3 here is CASSFRVQGNEQFF. The CDR3 DNA follows: TGTGCCAGCAGCTTTCGCGTCCAGGGAAATGAGCAGTTCTTC. The genes are TRBV11-1 and TRBJ2-1, with a possible D match to TRBD1 (5 bases). Germline CDR1 and CDR2: SGHAT and FQDESV (reference sequence). The CDR3 has 14 amino acids. Trimming shortened V by 3 bases and J by 7 bases, and 13 bases separated the two germline ends. The full variable domain, with the rest looked up from reference TRBV11-1 and TRBJ2-1, is EAEVAQSPRYKITEKSQAVAFWCDPISGHATLYWYRQILGQGPELLVQFQDESVVDDSQLPKDRFSAERLKGVDSTLKIQPAELGDSAMYLCASSFRVQGNEQFFGPGTRLTVL.

A single count supports this clonotype. The chain has TRBV11-2 and TRBJ1-1; D perhaps matches TRBD1 (5 bases). CDR3 length: 19 residues. V lost 5 bases and J 0 bases, leaving 25 bases between the germline ends. Germline V lookup: CDR1 SGHAT, CDR2 FQNNGV. In DNA form, the CDR3 reads TGTGCCAGCAGCGCAAGATCGGGGACTGGGATCAGGATGAACACTGAAGCTTTCTTT. It codes for CASSARSGTGIRMNTEAFF.

This clonotype was picked up many times. The chain employs TRBV5-1 and TRBJ1-1, with 7 bases matching TRBD1. The CDR3 extends over 13 amino acids. Germline V gene lookup returns CDR1 SGHRS and CDR2 YFSETQ. Trimming at V came to 4 bases and at J to 3 bases, leaving 3 bases not matched to a gene. CDR3 amino acids: CASSPGQDTEAFF. The CDR3 DNA sequence: TGCGCCAGCAGCCCTGGACAGGACACTGAAGCTTTCTTT.

The chain recombines TRBV11-2 with TRBJ2-5; no definite D call. The V gene's germline CDR1 is SGHAT and CDR2 FQNNGV. The V and J ends lost 2 bases and 2 bases respectively, with 6 bases between them. The CDR3 consists of 13 residues. This CDR3 reads CASSLTTQETQYF. The CDR3 nucleotides are TGTGCCAGCAGCTTAACCACACAAGAGACCCAGTACTTC.

For this clonotype: Given a much more abundant clone one base away, this may be a read error. The CDR3 spells CDSSILDGNQPQHF. CDR3 bases: TGTGACAGTAGTATTCTGGACGGCAATCAGCCCCAGCATTTT. This sequence joins TRBV19 and TRBJ1-5; D remains ambiguous. The CDR3 spans 14 residues. Germline CDR1 reads LNHDA; CDR2 reads SQIVND (reference sequence).

The chain uses TRBV11-2 and TRBJ2-2, with D perhaps being TRBD1 or TRBD2 (5 bases each). This CDR3 comprises 17 residues. Germline V gene data show CDR1 as SGHAT and CDR2 as FQNNGV. V was trimmed by 4 bases and J by 1 base, leaving 16 bases between them. The CDR3 loop reads CASSSRVQGQNTGELFF. The DNA of the CDR3 is TGTGCCAGCAGCTCGAGGGTTCAGGGTCAGAACACCGGGGAGCTGTTTTTT.

This clonotype has a count of ten or more. This rearrangement joins TRBV29-1 to TRBJ2-2; TRBD2 is a possible D gene (6 bases). This CDR3 has 12 residues. The V gene lost 6 bases and the J gene lost 9 bases, with 14 bases spanning the gap. Germline CDR1 SQVTM, CDR2 ANQGSEA. The CDR3 nucleotides are TGCAGCGTCAGGGACTTCCACCGGGAGCTGTTTTTT. This codes for CSVRDFHRELFF.

In this sample, this clonotype turned up a few times. The chain couples TRBV11-2 to TRBJ2-3; 8 nucleotides align to TRBD2. The CDR3 extends over 16 amino acids. Per the germline V gene, CDR1 is SGHAT and CDR2 is FQNNGV. V dropped 4 bases and J dropped 1; count of bases not matched to a gene: 7. The chain's CDR3 is CASSSWPTSGTDTQYF. Written as DNA, the CDR3 is TGTGCCAGCAGCTCCTGGCCGACTAGCGGCACAGATACGCAGTATTTT.

The chain links TRBV11-3 to TRBJ2-5; D not resolved. V lost 0 bases to trimming and J lost 3 bases, with 8 bases between them. CDR1 and CDR2 from the germline V gene are SGHNT and YENEEA. The CDR3 extends over 14 amino acids. In nucleotides, the CDR3 is TGTGCCAGCAGCTTAGACGGCAACGAAGAGACCCAGTACTTC. This sequence encodes CASSLDGNEETQYF.

This clonotype appeared a single time. J is TRBJ1-5 and V is TRBV20-1, with TRBD1 as a possible D gene (6 bases). Germline-derived CDR1 and CDR2 are DFQATT and SNEGSKA (reference sequence). This CDR3 contains 14 residues. Trimming shortened V by 1 base and J by 1 base, and 8 bases separated the two germline ends. The CDR3 DNA is TGCAGTGCTAGAGCAGGGGTCAGCAATCAGCCCCAGCATTTT. It encodes CSARAGVSNQPQHF.

This clonotype was seen more than once but under ten times. Its ends do not fully match the called genes, so a read error is possible. The chain recombines TRBV6-2 or TRBV6-3 with TRBJ2-1, with 7 bases aligning to TRBD2. Germline CDR1 is MNHEY and CDR2 is SVGEGT. This CDR3 spans 15 amino acids. CDR3: CAGRAGTIAYNEQFF. The DNA of the CDR3 is TGTGCCGGCAGGGCCGGGACTATCGCTTACAATGAGCAGTTCTTC.

This clonotype was detected a few times. CDR3 region: CSVDRGGNEQFF. The CDR3 coding sequence is TGCAGCGTTGACAGGGGGGGGAATGAGCAGTTCTTC. The rearrangement links TRBV29-1 to TRBJ2-1; tentatively, D is TRBD1 or TRBD2 (7 bases each). Trimming cost V 3 bases and J 7 bases, with 10 bases left between them. Germline V gene sequence: CDR1 SQVTM, CDR2 ANQGSEA. The CDR3 extends over 12 amino acids.

In regard to this clonotype: One junction end does not reproduce the germline sequence, and a read error may be involved. V gene TRBV29-1 combines with J gene TRBJ1-1, with D possibly being TRBD1 (6 bases). Germline V gene sequence: CDR1 SQVTM, CDR2 ANQGSEA. The CDR3 is 13 amino acids. In nucleotides, the CDR3 is TGCAGCGTTGGTCACAGGGTGAACACTGTAGCTTTCTTT. It translates to CSVGHRVNTVAFF.

Note on this clonotype: The germline gene is not matched at one end of the junction; a read error may be the cause. The chain couples TRBV29-1 to TRBJ2-2, with D possibly matching TRBD2 (6 bases). Germline CDR1 is SQVTM and CDR2 is ANQGSEA. The CDR3 length is 14 residues. This CDR3 is CSARRDFNTGDLFF. CDR3 bases: TGCAGCGCACGACGGGACTTTAATACCGGGGACCTGTTTTTT.

The V and J genes are TRBV11-2 and TRBJ2-1; 11 bases are a match to TRBD2. This CDR3 region has 16 residues. J lost 4 bases, V lost 4 bases, and 6 bases had no gene match. CDR1 is SGHAT and CDR2 is FQNNGV in the germline V gene. The CDR3 reads CASSSTSGGKYNEQFF. The CDR3 nucleotides read TGTGCCAGCAGCTCAACTAGCGGGGGTAAATACAATGAGCAGTTCTTC. Using reference TRBV11-2 and TRBJ2-1 for the parts outside the CDR3, the full variable domain is EAGVAQSPRYKIIEKRQSVAFWCNPISGHATLYWYQQILGQGPKLLIQFQNNGVVDDSQLPKDRFSAERLKGVDSTLKIQPAKLEDSAVYLCASSSTSGGKYNEQFFGPGTRLTVL.

Regarding this clonotype: Just one base apart from a much larger clone, this may be a read error. The gene calls are TRBV20-1 and TRBJ2-1; 9 bases map to TRBD2. The V gene's germline CDR1 is DFQATT and CDR2 SNEGSKA (reference sequence). The CDR3 contains 18 residues. In DNA, the CDR3 is TGCAGTGCAAAGGGAATAGCGGGAGAGAGGGGGTGGAAGAATGAGCAGTCCTTC. It codes for CSAKGIAGERGWKNEQSF.

Note on this clonotype: One end of the junction varies from germline; a read error may be responsible. J is TRBJ2-2 and V is TRBV11-2, with D possibly being TRBD2 (6 bases). The CDR3 sequence is 16 residues long. Per germline, CDR1 SGHAT and CDR2 FQNNGV. The CDR3 DNA reads as TGTTCCAGCAGCACCACTAGCAGAACGAACACCGGGGAGCTGTTTTTT. It is translated as CSSSTTSRTNTGELFF.